The T cell receptor beta chain under discussion was sequenced for a study of cytomegalovirus exposure and HLA in healthy donors. CDR1 is SNHLY and CDR2 is FYNNEI in the germline V gene. This CDR3 spans 17 amino acids. Unmatched junction bases numbered 10, after V lost 3 bases and J lost 3 bases. Sequencing used immunoSEQ multiplex PCR; TCRdb keeps in-frame clones, though not all of them. The sample holds 100,000 to 150,000 clones, around nine tenths seen once. This TCR was sampled from a young man in good health and CMV-seropositive. The sequencing input was PBMCs. The chain couples TRBV2 to TRBJ2-2, with 7 bases lining up with TRBD1. CDR3 DNA: TGTGCCAGCAGTGATAGGTGGGACAGTTGGGACACCGGGGAGCTGTTTTTT. Translated, it gives CASSDRWDSWDTGELFF.